This section outlines one T cell receptor (beta chain) sequence together with its context. Its antigen is unidentified. Naive CD8 cells lacked CD45RO and underwent positive selection for CCR7, leaving out terminally differentiated effector memory CD45RA+ cells. The healthy adult donors were HIV-negative and reported no recent acute infections or vaccinations. These data belong to a study of shared clonotypes between healthy human individuals. Whole-study findings and limits: Clonotypes that were shared across a few donors made up roughly 5% of naive CD4 clonotypes.

From germline, CDR1 is MDHEN and CDR2 SYDVKM. The CDR3 has 14 residues. With 3 bases removed from V and 1 base from J, the gap between germline ends came to 7 bases. Every immunoSEQ plate was one replicate of a subset's evenly spread DNA. The assay was immunoSEQ multiplex PCR, and TCRdb's table has in-frame clones only and misses some. The sample has around 2.1 million clones; 85% to 95% are singletons. Sequencing was carried out using naive CD8+ T cells from PBMCs. The V call is TRBV28, the J call TRBJ1-5, with D hard to call. This receptor was obtained from a young man in good health. Some clones in this sample may be carry-over from other donors' samples. CDR3 protein: CASSFNPSNQPQHF. The CDR3 region has the DNA TGTGCCAGCAGTTTTAACCCCAGCAATCAGCCCCAGCATTTT.